These 11 T cell receptor beta chains were all obtained from the same sample, sequenced in a study of blood T cell dynamics during melanoma immunotherapy. The sample's time point: pre-treatment baseline. Data came from immunoSEQ multiplex PCR; TCRdb stores just in-frame clones and leaves some out. In the table there are some 13,000 clones, about 92% of which are singletons. Sequencing was performed on effector memory CD8+ T cells from blood, taken from a patient treated with checkpoint blockade. All receptors derive from a human donor with melanoma.

The chain links TRBV9 to TRBJ1-2; D possibly corresponds to TRBD1 (6 bases). This CDR3 has 14 residues. V lost 4 bases and J 4 bases, leaving 14 bases between the germline ends. Germline V gene sequence: CDR1 SGDLS, CDR2 YYNGEE. CDR3 sequence reads: CASSPGGRGYGYTF. The CDR3 DNA reads as TGTGCCAGCAGCCCTGGGGGCAGAGGCTATGGCTACACCTTC. Looking up the rest from reference TRBV9 and TRBJ1-2 gives the full variable domain: DSGVTQTPKHLITATGQRVTLRCSPRSGDLSVYWYQQSLDQGLQFLIQYYNGEERAKGNILERFSAQQFPDLHSELNLSSLELGDSALYFCASSPGGRGYGYTFGSGTRLTVV.

The chain employs TRBV28 and TRBJ2-1; D unresolved. CDR1 and CDR2 from the germline V gene are MDHEN and SYDVKM. The CDR3 contains 14 residues. The ends were cut back, 3 bases at V and 0 bases at J, with 6 bases in the middle. The CDR3 DNA follows: TGTGCCAGCAGTTTGCCGAGCTCCTACAATGAGCAGTTCTTC. Translated: CASSLPSSYNEQFF.

The chain combines TRBV28 with TRBJ1-5; possibly TRBD1 for D (6 bases). The V and J ends lost 2 bases and 3 bases respectively, with 14 bases between them. The germline V gene has CDR1 MDHEN and CDR2 SYDVKM. This CDR3 is built from 16 residues. DNA of the CDR3: TGTGCCAGCAGTTTAACAGGGAGTGAGGTCAATCAGCCCCAGCATTTT. This translates into CASSLTGSEVNQPQHF.

The chain has TRBV19 and TRBJ2-3, with 7 bases that match TRBD2. Per germline, CDR1 LNHDA and CDR2 SQIVND (reference sequence). V was clipped by 4 bases and J by 6 bases; unmatched bases: 4. This CDR3 contains 13 residues. CDR3 sequence reads: CASSTAGWDTQYF. As DNA, the CDR3 is TGTGCCAGTAGTACAGCGGGGTGGGATACGCAGTATTTT.

The chain uses TRBV7-8 and TRBJ2-7, with D perhaps matching TRBD2 (6 bases). Germline assignment: CDR1 SGHVS and CDR2 FQNEAQ. The CDR3 totals 15 residues. V was cut by 7 bases and J by 0 bases, with 16 bases left in between. The CDR3 protein is CASILGTSLSYEQYF. The CDR3 region has the DNA TGTGCCAGCATCTTGGGGACTTCTCTCTCCTACGAGCAGTACTTC.

The chain joins TRBV6-1 to TRBJ2-7; D unresolved. This CDR3 has 13 residues. The germline V gene encodes CDR1 MNHNS and CDR2 SASEGT. V lost 3 bases and J lost 7, with 13 bases in between. The CDR3 is CASSDRTPREQYF. DNA of the CDR3: TGTGCCAGCAGTGACCGCACGCCTCGGGAGCAGTACTTC.

This sequence joins TRBV6-1 and TRBJ1-5, with 9 bases aligning to TRBD1. Germline lookup yields CDR1 MNHNS and CDR2 SASEGT. The CDR3 length is 16 residues. Trimming at V came to 3 bases and at J to 2 bases, leaving 5 bases not matched to a gene. The CDR3 loop is CASSEDRGGGNQPQHF. CDR3 bases: TGTGCCAGCAGTGAGGACAGGGGAGGAGGCAATCAGCCCCAGCATTTT.

The chain carries TRBV7-2 and TRBJ2-7, with 7 positions matching TRBD1. The CDR3 runs to 12 residues. The V segment lost 1 base and the J segment 12 bases; nucleotides outside the gene matches: 6. In germline, CDR1 is SGHTA, CDR2 FQGNSA. CDR3 residues: CASSLGGGDRYF. The DNA for the CDR3 is TGTGCCAGCAGCTTAGGAGGGGGCGACCGGTACTTC.

This chain connects TRBV19 to TRBJ2-5; D possibly matches TRBD1 or TRBD2 (6 bases each). The CDR3 contains 13 residues. In germline, CDR1 is LNHDA, CDR2 SQIVND (reference sequence). Trimming left V 3 bases short and J 4 bases short, with 9 bases between. The CDR3 reads CASSMGGAETQYF. DNA for the CDR3: TGTGCCAGTAGTATGGGGGGCGCAGAGACCCAGTACTTC.

The chain has TRBV10-2 and TRBJ2-7; TRBD2 might be the D (5 bases). The germline V and J ends were trimmed by 8 bases and 3 bases, with 11 bases remaining between them. The CDR3 runs to 12 residues. Germline lookup yields CDR1 WSHSY and CDR2 SAAADI. Written as DNA, the CDR3 is TGCGCCAGCTTTGGCGGGCACTACGAGCAGTACTTC. This translates into CASFGGHYEQYF.

CDR3 nucleotides: TGTGCCAGCAGTTTCTTAGCGGGAGTTATCAATGAGCAGTTCTTC. It encodes CASSFLAGVINEQFF. The chain uses TRBV27 and TRBJ2-1; 9 bases match TRBD2. Germline lookup yields CDR1 MNHEY and CDR2 SMNVEV (reference sequence). V lost 3 bases to trimming and J lost 6 bases; unmatched junction nucleotides: 6. This CDR3 is 15 amino acids long.